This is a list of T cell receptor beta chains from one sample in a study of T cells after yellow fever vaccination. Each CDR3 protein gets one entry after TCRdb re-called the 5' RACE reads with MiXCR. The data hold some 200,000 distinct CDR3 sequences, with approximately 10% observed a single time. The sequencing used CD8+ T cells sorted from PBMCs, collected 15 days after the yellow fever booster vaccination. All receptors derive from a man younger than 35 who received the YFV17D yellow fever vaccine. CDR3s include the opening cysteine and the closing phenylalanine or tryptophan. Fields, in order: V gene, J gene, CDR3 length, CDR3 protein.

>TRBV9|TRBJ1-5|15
CASSAHSASNQPQHF
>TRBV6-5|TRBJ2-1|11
CASSGAGEQFF
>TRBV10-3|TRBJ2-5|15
CAISELYGEGETQYF
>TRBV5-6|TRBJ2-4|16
CASSLSSGGPPGIQYF
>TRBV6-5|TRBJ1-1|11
CASSYGVEAFF
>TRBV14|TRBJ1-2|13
CASSQDRGNGYTF
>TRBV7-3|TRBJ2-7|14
CASSLGGGFSEQYF
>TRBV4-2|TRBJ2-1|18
CASSQDSLAGGPSNEQFF
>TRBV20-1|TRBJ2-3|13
CSALDRGPDTQYF
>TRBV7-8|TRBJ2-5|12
CASSWDRETQYF
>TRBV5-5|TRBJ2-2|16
CASSAEGWFGTGELFF
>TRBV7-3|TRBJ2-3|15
CASSSSGGDADTQYF
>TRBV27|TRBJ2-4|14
CASTPGGTGNIQYF
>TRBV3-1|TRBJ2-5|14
CASSQRRGRQTQYF
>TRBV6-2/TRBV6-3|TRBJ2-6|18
CASSLSGTGYSGANVLTF
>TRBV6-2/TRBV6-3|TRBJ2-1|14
CASRGLAGGSEQFF
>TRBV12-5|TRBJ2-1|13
CASGFGHSNEQFF
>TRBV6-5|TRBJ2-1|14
CASSFRGGINEQFF
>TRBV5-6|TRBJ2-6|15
CASSFGGSGANVLTF
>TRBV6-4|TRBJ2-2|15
CASSPAGFDTGELFF
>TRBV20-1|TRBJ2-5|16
CSARGQRGGPQETQYF
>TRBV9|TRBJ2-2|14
CASSAGQNTGELFF
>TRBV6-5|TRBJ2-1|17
CASSSLIAAASYNEQFF
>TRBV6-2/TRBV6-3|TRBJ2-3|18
CASSYTPKPVEPRDTQYF
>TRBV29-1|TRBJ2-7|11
CSVEVYYEQYF
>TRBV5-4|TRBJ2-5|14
CASSARGRGETQYF
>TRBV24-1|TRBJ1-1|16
CATSEDKGDMNTEAFF
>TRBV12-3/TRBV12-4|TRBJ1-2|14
CASRTGGSSYGYTF
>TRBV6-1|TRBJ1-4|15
CASSAYRGANEKLFF
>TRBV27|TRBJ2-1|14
CASNTLGDYNEQFF
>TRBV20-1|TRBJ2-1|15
CSARGPGLGIYEQFF
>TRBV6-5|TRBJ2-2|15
CASSYSRTQTGELFF
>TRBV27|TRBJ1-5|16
CASRPGRGSSRQPQHF
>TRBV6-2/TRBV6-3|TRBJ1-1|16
CASSYSGARGNTEAFF
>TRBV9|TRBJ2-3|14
CASSVSGATDTQYF
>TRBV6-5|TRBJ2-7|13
CASSYGQTYEQYF
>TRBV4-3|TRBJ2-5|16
CASSQDIPGTQETQYF
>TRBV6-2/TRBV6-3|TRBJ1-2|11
CASSYDYGYTF
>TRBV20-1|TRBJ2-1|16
CSARDPAGAVYNEQFF
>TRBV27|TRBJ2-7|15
CASSLQGEVPYEQYF
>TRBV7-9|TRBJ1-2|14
CASSLAGQNYGYTF
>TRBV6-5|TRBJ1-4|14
CASSQARGNEKLFF
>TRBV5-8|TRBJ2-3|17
CASSSPSSGSGTDTQYF
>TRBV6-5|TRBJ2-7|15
CASSYTPTGPYEQYF
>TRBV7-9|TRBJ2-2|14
CASSLAGFTGELFF
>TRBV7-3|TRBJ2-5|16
CASSLGLAGAGETQYF
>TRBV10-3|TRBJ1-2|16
CAISKPTGTLNYGYTF
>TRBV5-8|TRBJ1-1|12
CASSSSYTEAFF
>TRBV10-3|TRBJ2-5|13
CAISEDRQETQYF
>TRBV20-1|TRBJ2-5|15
CSATDRGRGKETQYF
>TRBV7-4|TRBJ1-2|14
CASSLGGVDYGYTF
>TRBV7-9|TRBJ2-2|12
CASRAGAGELFF
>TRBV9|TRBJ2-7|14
CASSTWDRDHEQYF